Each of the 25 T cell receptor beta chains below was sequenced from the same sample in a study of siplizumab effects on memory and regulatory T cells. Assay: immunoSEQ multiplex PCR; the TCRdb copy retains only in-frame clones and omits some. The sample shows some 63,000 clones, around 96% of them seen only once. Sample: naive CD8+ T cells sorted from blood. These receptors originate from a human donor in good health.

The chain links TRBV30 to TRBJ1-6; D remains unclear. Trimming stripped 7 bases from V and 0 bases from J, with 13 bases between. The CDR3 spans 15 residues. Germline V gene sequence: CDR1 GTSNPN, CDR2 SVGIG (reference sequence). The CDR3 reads CASYYTSSYNSPLHF. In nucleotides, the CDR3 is TGTGCCTCATACTACACGAGCTCCTATAATTCACCCCTCCACTTT.

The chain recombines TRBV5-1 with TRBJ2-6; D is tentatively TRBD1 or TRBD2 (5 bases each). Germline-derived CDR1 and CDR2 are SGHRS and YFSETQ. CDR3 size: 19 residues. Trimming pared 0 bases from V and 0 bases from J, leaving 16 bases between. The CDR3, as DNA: TGCGCCAGCAGCTTGGTTGGGGGAGCCCTTATCTCTGGGGCCAACGTCCTGACTTTC. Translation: CASSLVGGALISGANVLTF.

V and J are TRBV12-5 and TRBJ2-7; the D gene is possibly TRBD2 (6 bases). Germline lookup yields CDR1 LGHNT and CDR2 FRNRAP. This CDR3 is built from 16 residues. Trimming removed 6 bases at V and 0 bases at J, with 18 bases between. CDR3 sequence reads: CASGRRLEGSSYEQYF. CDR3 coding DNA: TGTGCTAGTGGCCGAAGACTAGAAGGGAGCTCCTACGAGCAGTACTTC.

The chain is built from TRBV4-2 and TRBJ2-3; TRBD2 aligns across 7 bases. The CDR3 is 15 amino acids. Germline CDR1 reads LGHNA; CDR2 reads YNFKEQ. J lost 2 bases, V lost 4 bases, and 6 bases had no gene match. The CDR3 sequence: CASSLPGGSTDTQYF. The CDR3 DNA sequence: TGTGCCAGCAGCCTACCGGGGGGATCCACAGATACGCAGTATTTT.

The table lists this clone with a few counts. As DNA, the CDR3 is TGTGCCAGTAGTATTGATTCGGGGGGGATGAGCTCCTACAATGAGCAGTTCTTC. It specifies CASSIDSGGMSSYNEQFF. V and J are TRBV19 and TRBJ2-1; 8 bases line up with TRBD2. Germline V gene sequence: CDR1 LNHDA, CDR2 SQIVND (reference sequence). The CDR3 covers 18 residues. J was trimmed by 0 bases and V by 3 bases; bases with no gene match: 10.

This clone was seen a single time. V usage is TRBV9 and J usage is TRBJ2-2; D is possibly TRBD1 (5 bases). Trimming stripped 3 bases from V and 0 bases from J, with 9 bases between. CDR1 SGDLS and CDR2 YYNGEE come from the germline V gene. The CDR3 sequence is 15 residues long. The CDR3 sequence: CASSGGSSNTGELFF. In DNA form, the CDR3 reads TGTGCCAGCAGCGGGGGCAGCTCGAACACCGGGGAGCTGTTTTTT.

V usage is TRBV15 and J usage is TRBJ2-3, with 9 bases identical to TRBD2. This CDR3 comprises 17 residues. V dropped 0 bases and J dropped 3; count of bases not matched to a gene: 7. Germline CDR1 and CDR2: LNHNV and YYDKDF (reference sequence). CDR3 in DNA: TGTGCCACCAGCAGAGATGAGGGACTAGCAATGACAGATACGCAGTATTTT. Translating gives CATSRDEGLAMTDTQYF.

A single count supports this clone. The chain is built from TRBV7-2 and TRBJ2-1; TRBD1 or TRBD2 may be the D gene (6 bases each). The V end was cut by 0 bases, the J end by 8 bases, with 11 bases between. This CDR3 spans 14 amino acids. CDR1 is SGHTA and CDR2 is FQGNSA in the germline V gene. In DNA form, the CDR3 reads TGTGCCAGCAGCTTAGCAGGGGGGTTGGATGAGCAGTTCTTC. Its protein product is CASSLAGGLDEQFF.

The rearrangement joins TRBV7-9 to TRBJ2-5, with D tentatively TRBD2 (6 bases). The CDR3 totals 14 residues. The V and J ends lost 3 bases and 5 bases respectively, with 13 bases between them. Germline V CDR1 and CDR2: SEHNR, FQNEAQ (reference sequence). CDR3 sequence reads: CASSFVMGGETQYF. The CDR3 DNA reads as TGTGCCAGCAGCTTTGTGATGGGGGGTGAGACCCAGTACTTC.

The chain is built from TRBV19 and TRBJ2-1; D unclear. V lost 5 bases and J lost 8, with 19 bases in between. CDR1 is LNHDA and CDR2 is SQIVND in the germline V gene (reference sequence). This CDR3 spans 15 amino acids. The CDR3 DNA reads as TGTGCCAGTAGTCCCCACATGGGCTTGGGGTATGAGCAGTTCTTC. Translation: CASSPHMGLGYEQFF.

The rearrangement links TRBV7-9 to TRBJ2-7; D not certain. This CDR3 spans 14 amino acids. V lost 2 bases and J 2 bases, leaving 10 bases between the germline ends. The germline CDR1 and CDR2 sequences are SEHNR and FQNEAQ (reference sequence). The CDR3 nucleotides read TGTGCCAGCAGCTTATACGGCGGAGCCTACGAGCAGTACTTC. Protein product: CASSLYGGAYEQYF.

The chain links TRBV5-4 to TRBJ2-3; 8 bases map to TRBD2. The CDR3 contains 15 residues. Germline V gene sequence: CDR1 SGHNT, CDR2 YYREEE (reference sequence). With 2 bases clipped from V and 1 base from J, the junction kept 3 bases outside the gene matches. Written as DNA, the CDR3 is TGTGCCAGCAGCTTCTTCGGGGGGGGCACAGATACGCAGTATTTT. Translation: CASSFFGGGTDTQYF.

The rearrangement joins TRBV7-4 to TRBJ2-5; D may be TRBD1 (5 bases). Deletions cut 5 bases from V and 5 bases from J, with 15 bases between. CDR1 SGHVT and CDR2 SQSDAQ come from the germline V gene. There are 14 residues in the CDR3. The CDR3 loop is CASSHGHPAETQYF. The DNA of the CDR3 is TGTGCCAGCAGCCACGGACACCCGGCGGAGACCCAGTACTTC.

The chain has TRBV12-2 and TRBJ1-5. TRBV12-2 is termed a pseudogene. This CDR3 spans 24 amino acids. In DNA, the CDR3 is TGTGCAAGTCGCTTAGTCCCTATTTCAGGTGGAGCCGACAAAGAGTGGGTCAGAGATCAGCCCCAGCATTTT. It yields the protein CASRLVPISGGADKEWVRDQPQHF.

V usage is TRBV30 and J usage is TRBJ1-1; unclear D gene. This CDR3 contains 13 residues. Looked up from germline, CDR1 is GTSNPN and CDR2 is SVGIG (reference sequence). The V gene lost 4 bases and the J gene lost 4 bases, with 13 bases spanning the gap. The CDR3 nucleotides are TGTGCCTGGACTCGGACCACCGGCACTGAAGCTTTCTTT. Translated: CAWTRTTGTEAFF. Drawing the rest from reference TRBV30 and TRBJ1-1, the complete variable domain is SQTIHQWPATLVQPVGSPLSLECTVEGTSNPNLYWYRQAAGRGLQLLFYSVGIGQISSEVPQNLSASRPQDRQFILSSKKLLLSDSGFYLCAWTRTTGTEAFFGQGTRLTVV.

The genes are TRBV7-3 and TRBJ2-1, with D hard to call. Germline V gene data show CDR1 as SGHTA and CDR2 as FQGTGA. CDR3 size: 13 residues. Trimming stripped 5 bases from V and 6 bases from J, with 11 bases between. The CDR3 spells CASSPPPANEQFF. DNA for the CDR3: TGTGCCAGCAGCCCCCCCCCAGCCAATGAGCAGTTCTTC.

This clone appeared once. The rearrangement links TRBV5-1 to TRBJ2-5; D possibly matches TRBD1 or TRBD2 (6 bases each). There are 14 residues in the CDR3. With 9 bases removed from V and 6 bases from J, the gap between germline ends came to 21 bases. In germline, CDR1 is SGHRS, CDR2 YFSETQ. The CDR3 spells CAIQRGGSRQTQYF. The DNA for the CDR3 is TGCGCCATCCAAAGAGGGGGGAGCCGACAGACCCAGTACTTC.

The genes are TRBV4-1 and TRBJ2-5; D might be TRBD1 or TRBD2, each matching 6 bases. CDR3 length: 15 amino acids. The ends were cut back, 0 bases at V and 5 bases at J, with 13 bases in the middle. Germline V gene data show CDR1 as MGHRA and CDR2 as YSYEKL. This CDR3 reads CASSQEFGGLETQYF. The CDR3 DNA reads TGCGCCAGCAGCCAAGAATTTGGGGGGCTGGAGACCCAGTACTTC.

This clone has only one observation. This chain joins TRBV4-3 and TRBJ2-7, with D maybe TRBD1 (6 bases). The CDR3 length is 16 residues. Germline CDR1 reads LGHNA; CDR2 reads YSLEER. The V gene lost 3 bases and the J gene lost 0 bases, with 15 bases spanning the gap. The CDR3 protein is CASSHAFPDSSYEQYF. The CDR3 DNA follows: TGCGCCAGCAGCCACGCGTTTCCGGACAGCTCCTACGAGCAGTACTTC.

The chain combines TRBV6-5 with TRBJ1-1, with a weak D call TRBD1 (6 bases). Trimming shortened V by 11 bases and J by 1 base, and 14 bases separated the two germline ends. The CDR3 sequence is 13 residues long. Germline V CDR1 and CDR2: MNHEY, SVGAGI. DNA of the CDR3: TGTGCCTCCCAACTGGGACAGAACACTGAAGCTTTCTTT. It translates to CASQLGQNTEAFF.

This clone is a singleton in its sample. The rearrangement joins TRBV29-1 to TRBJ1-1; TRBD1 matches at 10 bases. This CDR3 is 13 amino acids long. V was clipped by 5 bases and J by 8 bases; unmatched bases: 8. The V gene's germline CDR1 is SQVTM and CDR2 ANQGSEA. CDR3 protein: CSVSTGGELEAFF. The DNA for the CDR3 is TGCAGCGTTTCGACAGGGGGCGAGCTCGAAGCTTTCTTT. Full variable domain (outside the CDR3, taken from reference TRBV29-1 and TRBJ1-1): SAVISQKPSRDICQRGTSLTIQCQVDSQVTMMFWYRQQPGQSLTLIATANQGSEATYESGFVIDKFPISRPNLTFSTLTVSNMSPEDSSIYLCSVSTGGELEAFFGQGTRLTVV.

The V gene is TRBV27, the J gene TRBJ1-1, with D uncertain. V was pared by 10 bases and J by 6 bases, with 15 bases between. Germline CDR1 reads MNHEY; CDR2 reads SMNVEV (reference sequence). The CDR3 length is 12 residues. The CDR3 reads CATQTGLAEAFF. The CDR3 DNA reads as TGTGCCACCCAAACGGGTCTCGCTGAAGCTTTCTTT.

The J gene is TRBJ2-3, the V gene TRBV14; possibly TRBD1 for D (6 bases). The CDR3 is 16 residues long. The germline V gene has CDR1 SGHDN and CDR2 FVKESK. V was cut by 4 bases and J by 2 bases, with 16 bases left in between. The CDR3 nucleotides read TGTGCCAGCAGCCTCCTACTAGGGGGATTCACAGATACGCAGTATTTT. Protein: CASSLLLGGFTDTQYF. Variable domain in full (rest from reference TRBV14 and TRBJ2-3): EAGVTQFPSHSVIEKGQTVTLRCDPISGHDNLYWYRRVMGKEIKFLLHFVKESKQDESGMPNNRFLAERTGGTYSTLKVQPAELEDSGVYFCASSLLLGGFTDTQYFGPGTRLTVL.

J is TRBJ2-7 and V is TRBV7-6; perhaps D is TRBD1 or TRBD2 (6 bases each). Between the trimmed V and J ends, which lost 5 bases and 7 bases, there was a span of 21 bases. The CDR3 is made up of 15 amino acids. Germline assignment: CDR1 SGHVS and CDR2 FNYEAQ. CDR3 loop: CASSRGGQPSWEQYF. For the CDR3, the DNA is TGTGCCAGCAGCCGTGGGGGGCAGCCTTCGTGGGAGCAGTACTTC.

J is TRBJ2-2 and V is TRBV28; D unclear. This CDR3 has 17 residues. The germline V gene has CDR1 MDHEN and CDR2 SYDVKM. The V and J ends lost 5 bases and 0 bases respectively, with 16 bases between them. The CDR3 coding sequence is TGTGCCAGCAGTGTCCTGGCCATATACGCGAACACCGGGGAGCTGTTTTTT. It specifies CASSVLAIYANTGELFF. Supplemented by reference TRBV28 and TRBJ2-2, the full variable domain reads DVKVTQSSRYLVKRTGEKVFLECVQDMDHENMFWYRQDPGLGLRLIYFSYDVKMKEKGDIPEGYSVSREKKERFSLILESASTNQTSMYLCASSVLAIYANTGELFFGEGSRLTVL.